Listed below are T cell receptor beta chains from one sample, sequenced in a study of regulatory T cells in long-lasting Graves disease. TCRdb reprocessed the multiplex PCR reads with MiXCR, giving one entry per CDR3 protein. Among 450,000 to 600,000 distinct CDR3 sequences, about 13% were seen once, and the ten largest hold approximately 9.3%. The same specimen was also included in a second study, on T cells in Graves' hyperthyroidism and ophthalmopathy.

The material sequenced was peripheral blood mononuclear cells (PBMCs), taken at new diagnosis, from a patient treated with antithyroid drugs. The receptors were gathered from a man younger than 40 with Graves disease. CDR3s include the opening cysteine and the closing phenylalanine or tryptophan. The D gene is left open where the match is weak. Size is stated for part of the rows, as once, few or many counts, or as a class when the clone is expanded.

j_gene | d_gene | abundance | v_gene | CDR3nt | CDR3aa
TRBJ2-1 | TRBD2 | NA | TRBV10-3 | TGTGCCATCACCCCAGCGGGAGGTGAAAAGTTAGGCAATGAGCAGTTCTTC | CAITPAGGEKLGNEQFF
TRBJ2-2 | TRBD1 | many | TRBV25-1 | TGTGCCAGCAGTGAGGTGACAGGGGGGGATTGGTCCGGGGAGCTGTTTTTT | CASSEVTGGDWSGELFF
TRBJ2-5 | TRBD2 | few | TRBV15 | TGTGCCACCAGCAGGGTGGGAGGGCAAGAGACCCAGTACTTC | CATSRVGGQETQYF
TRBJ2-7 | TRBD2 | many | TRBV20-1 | TGCAGTGCTAGAGACCCTCGACTAGCGGGAGTCGACGAGCAGTACTTC | CSARDPRLAGVDEQYF
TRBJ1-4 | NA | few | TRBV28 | TGTGCCAGCAGGGAGGAAGGACGGGATGAAAAACTGTTTTTT | CASREEGRDEKLFF
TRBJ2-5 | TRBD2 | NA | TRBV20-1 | TGCAGTGCTAGCCTACTAGCGGGGGAAGAGACCCAGTACTTC | CSASLLAGEETQYF
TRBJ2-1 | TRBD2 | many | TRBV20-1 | TGCAGTGCTAGACTAGCGGACAATGAGCAGTTCTTC | CSARLADNEQFF
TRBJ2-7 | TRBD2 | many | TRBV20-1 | TGCAGTGCTATTAGCGGGACCAGGGCAGACTACGAGCAGTACTTC | CSAISGTRADYEQYF
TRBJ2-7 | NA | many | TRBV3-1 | TGTGCCAGCAACCAAGGCAGGGGATCCTACGAGCAGTACTTC | CASNQGRGSYEQYF
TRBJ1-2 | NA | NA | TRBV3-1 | TGTGCCAGCAGCCAAGACAGTGCCGGTGGAGGCTACACCTTC | CASSQDSAGGGYTF
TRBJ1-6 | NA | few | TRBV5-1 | TGCGCCAGCAGCACCGGGACGGTTTATTCACCCCTCCACTTT | CASSTGTVYSPLHF
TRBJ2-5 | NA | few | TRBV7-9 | TGTGCCAGCAGCCATCGGGGTTGGGAGACCCAGTACTTC | CASSHRGWETQYF
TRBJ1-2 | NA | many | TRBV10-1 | TGCGCCAGCAGACTAACGGGCCAGCCACTCTATGGCTACACCTTC | CASRLTGQPLYGYTF
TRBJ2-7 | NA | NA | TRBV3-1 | TGTGCCAGCAGCCAAGATTGGGCTAGGGGGATCTACGAGCAGTACTTC | CASSQDWARGIYEQYF
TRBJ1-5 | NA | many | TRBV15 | TGTGCCACCAGCAGAGAAGTTGGAGGGGCTCGGCCCCAGCATTTT | CATSREVGGARPQHF
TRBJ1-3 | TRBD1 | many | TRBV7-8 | TGTGCCAGCAGCCCCGACAGGGACAAACGGAACACCATATATTTT | CASSPDRDKRNTIYF
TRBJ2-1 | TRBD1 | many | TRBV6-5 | TGTGCCAGCAGTTACTGGACAGGGGGAGAGAATGAGCAGTTCTTC | CASSYWTGGENEQFF
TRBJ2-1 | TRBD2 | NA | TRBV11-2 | TGTGCCAGCAGCTTAGGGGCTAGCGGGAGTTTTTGGGAGCAGTTCTTC | CASSLGASGSFWEQFF
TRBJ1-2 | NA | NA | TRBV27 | TGTGCCAGCAGTTCACCGACAGCTAACTATGGCTACACCTTC | CASSSPTANYGYTF
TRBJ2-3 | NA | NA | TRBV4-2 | TGTGCCAGCAGCGCCATTTGCACAGATACGCAGTATTTT | CASSAICTDTQYF
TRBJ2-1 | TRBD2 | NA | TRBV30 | TGTGCCTGGAGTGCAAACGCGGGAGGGGTAAATGAGCAGTTCTTC | CAWSANAGGVNEQFF
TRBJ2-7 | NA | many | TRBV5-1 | TGCGCCAGCAGCTTGTATGGGGGAGTCGAGCAGTACTTC | CASSLYGGVEQYF
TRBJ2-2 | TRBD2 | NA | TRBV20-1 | TGCAGTGCTCGGACTAGCGGGAGGGGAAACGGGGAGCTGTTTTTT | CSARTSGRGNGELFF
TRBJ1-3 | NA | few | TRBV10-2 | TGCGCCAGCAGTCCTCAGGGGAACACCATATATTTT | CASSPQGNTIYF
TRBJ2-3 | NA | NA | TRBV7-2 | TGTGCCAGCAGCTTAGATGTCGGGAGTCGGGATACGCAGTATTTT | CASSLDVGSRDTQYF
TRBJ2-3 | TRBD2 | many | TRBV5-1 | TGTGCCAGCAGCTTAGAAGTAGCGGGAGGGGCAGATACGCAGTATTTT | CASSLEVAGGADTQYF
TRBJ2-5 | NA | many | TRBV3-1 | TGTGCCAGCAGCCAAGAATTGACGCGGGGAGAGACCCAGTACTTC | CASSQELTRGETQYF
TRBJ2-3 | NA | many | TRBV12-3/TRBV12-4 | TGTGCCAGCAGTATGAACCAACTCACAGATACGCAGTATTTT | CASSMNQLTDTQYF
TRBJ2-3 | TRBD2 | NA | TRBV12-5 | TGTGCTAGTGGTCAAAGACTAGCGGGTCCGGATACGCAGTATTTT | CASGQRLAGPDTQYF
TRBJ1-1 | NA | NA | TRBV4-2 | TGTGCCAGCAGCCAAGCCGTGCGGAGCGGCACTGAAGCTTTCTTT | CASSQAVRSGTEAFF
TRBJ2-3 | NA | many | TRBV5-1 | TGCGCCAGCAGCTTGGCTCGGGACTCCGCCCGCACAGATACGCAGTATTTT | CASSLARDSARTDTQYF
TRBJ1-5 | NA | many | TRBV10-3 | TGTGCCATCAAACCCGGGACGGATAGCAATCAGCCCCAGCATTTT | CAIKPGTDSNQPQHF
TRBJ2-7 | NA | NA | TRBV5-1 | TGCGCCAGCAGCTTCGGGGTGGGTGGCGAGCAGTACTTC | CASSFGVGGEQYF
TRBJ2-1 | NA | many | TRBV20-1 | TGCAGTGCTAGGGAACCAGGGGCGAGGACCTACAATGAGCAGTTCTTC | CSAREPGARTYNEQFF
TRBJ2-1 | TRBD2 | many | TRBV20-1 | TGCAGTGCGCACGGACTAGCGCAAAACTCCTACAATGAGCAGTTCTTC | CSAHGLAQNSYNEQFF
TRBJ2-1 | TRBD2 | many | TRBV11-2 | TGTGCCAGCAGCTTTGCTCTAGCGGGACCCAATGAGCAGTTCTTC | CASSFALAGPNEQFF
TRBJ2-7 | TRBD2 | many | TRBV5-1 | TGCGCCAGCCGACGGATTACTAGCGGAGGCCCCTACGAGCAGTACTTC | CASRRITSGGPYEQYF
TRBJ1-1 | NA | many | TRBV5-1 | TGCGCCAGCAGCTTGGCAGAGGACACCCAAGCTTTCTTT | CASSLAEDTQAFF
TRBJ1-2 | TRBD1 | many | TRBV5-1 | TGCGCCAGCAGCCAAGGGACAGGCGAGGGCTACACCTTC | CASSQGTGEGYTF
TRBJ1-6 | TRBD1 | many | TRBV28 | TGTGCCAGCAGTGGTACCCGGGACAGAGCCAATTCACCCCTCCACTTT | CASSGTRDRANSPLHF
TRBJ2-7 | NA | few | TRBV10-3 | TGTGCCATCAGTGAGTTAGGAGGCTACGAGCAGTACTTC | CAISELGGYEQYF
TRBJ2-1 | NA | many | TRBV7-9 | TGTGCCAGCAGCTTAAATGCGCGCAATGAGCAGTTCTTC | CASSLNARNEQFF
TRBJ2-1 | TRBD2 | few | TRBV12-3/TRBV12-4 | TGTGCCAGCAGTCCCTCGGGGGCGGGAGGGGGCAGGAATGAGCAGTTCTTC | CASSPSGAGGGRNEQFF
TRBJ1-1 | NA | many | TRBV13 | TGTGCCAGCAGCTTAAGAATGGGGTTCAAAGCTTTCTTT | CASSLRMGFKAFF
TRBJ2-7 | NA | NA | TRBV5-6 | TGTGCCAGCAGCACCGGACAGAGTCCCGCTGACGAGCAGTACTTC | CASSTGQSPADEQYF